This record concerns one T cell receptor (beta chain) sequence. This clone was picked up a small number of times. Its antigen has not been determined. Base qualities are not recorded, but no much larger clone differs from it by a single base. TCRbeta CDR3 regions were amplified from genomic DNA using the immunoSEQ Assay, a bias-controlled multiplex PCR. The original methods were these. Nucleated cell counts per sample were estimated from amplification of reference gene primers within the assay. To quantify the absolute abundance of each unique TCRbeta CDR3 rearrangement, sequence reads were collapsed and filtered. For each sample, productive Simpson clonality was calculated as the square root of Simpson's diversity index over productive rearrangements. The immuneACCESS repertoire file appears here via TCRdb, limited to in-frame rearrangements. These files lack a portion of the clones; in checked studies, under half of the deficit traces to unresolved V genes, and the cause of the others is not known. V and J calls and clone size are those listed in that table; D and trimming were worked out from the DNA. In this sample the table shows some 200,000 clones, roughly 90% of which occur a single time. The ten largest account for around 10% of the sample.

In the prospective study, participants were about 18 to 90 years old, resided in 24 geographic areas of the United States, and were enrolled through a virtual design. In the prospective study, cohorts were assigned on the basis of participant-reported clinical history obtained from a screening survey and a study questionnaire. Each participant in the prospective study had whole blood, serum and a nasopharyngeal or oropharyngeal swab collected by mobile phlebotomists. Participants in the prospective study had the option to provide additional blood draws and questionnaires over an approximately 2-month period. Blood samples from the prospective study were shipped frozen or at room temperature prior to DNA extraction. V sheds 5 bases and J sheds 7 bases, leaving 17 bases between their ends. The CDR3, from cysteine to phenylalanine, totals 14 residues. Only the CDR3 region is kept as DNA, spanning 42 bases read in frame from base 1. The germline V gene provides CDR1 MNHEY and CDR2 SVGAGI.

These data come from a study of blood T cell repertoires in COVID-19 (dated by TCRdb to about 2020). About the investigation overall: Samples from collaborators originated in the United States, Italy and Spain and spanned both the acute and convalescent phases of COVID-19. The prospective study material was composed of cDNA or gDNA derived from T cells, B-cell-depleted T cells, or PBMCs. Deeply sampled blood TCRbeta repertoires from subjects exposed to, actively infected with, or recovered from COVID-19 were included in the dataset. The repertoires were made available in a free public database intended to serve as a resource for research on the immune response to SARS-CoV-2. The samples were drawn from the first 160 participants of the ongoing ImmuneRACE study and from under 1,500 subjects provided by 6 global collaborators. Nearly every sample came with metadata listing a de-identified subject ID, COVID-19 status, age in years and sex. HLA class I and class II types, where available, came from metadata supplied by the sample provider rather than from assay-based typing. What the study reported, not specific to this receptor: The quantity of clinical and demographic metadata differed by source and by participant and was supplied without curation.

The chain joins TRBV6-5 to TRBJ1-2, with TRBD1 tentatively as D gene (5 bases match). The sequenced sample consisted of PBMCs or T cells enriched from blood (not recorded which). The receptor comes from a man aged 18-30 years with acute COVID-19. This receptor has the CDR3 CASSNRQTRRGYTF. The nucleotide sequence reads as follows: TGTGCCAGCAGTAACCGACAGACTCGTCGTGGCTACACCTTC.